Sequencing of this T cell receptor (beta chain) was carried out in a study of blood T cell repertoires in COVID-19. J lost 3 bases, V lost 5 bases, and 7 bases had no gene match. Germline CDR1 is MNHNY and CDR2 is SVGAGI (reference sequence). The CDR3 sequence is 15 residues long. Residents of about two dozen US areas, aged roughly 18 to 89 years, made up the participants. Assay used: immunoSEQ multiplex PCR; TCRdb lists only in-frame clones, some missing. The sample holds more than 250,000 clones; about nine tenths are singletons and the top ten take more than 0.95%. This receptor was taken from a woman aged 40 to 50 with acute COVID-19. What was sequenced was PBMCs or T cells enriched from blood (not recorded which). The rearrangement links TRBV6-6 to TRBJ1-2, with TRBD1 matching 9 bases. The CDR3 region has the DNA TGTGCCAGCAGTAAAAGGGACAGGGAGCACTATGGCTACACCTTC. Translation gives CASSKRDREHYGYTF.